These T cell receptor beta chains were read from a single sample in a study of PD-1 blockade in mismatch repair-deficient tumors. Here immunoSEQ multiplex PCR was the method, and the copy in TCRdb shows in-frame clones only, minus some. The sample contains under 85,000 clones, about 72% of which appear only once. The source material was peripheral blood, sampled 2 weeks after starting pembrolizumab. The receptor set was obtained from an adult with mismatch repair-deficient cancer. Both conserved end residues are part of each CDR3. Each record gives: clone size, V gene, D gene, J gene, CDR3 length, CDR3 protein, CDR3 DNA. D genes are given only for firm matches. The size of a clone is reported for some rows only, either as once, few or many, or as a class for expanded clones.

NA	TRBV19	TRBD2	TRBJ2-7	16	CASSTQLAGGPHEQYF	TGTGCCAGTAGTACCCAGCTAGCGGGAGGGCCCCACGAGCAGTACTTC
NA	TRBV29-1	TRBD1	TRBJ1-5	14	CSEGTGDSNQPQHF	TGCAGCGAGGGGACAGGGGACAGCAATCAGCCCCAGCATTTT
NA	TRBV10-3	NA	TRBJ1-1	14	CAISTGTSATEAFF	TGTGCCATCAGTACGGGGACCTCGGCCACTGAAGCTTTCTTT
once	TRBV19	NA	TRBJ2-7	14	CASMATESSYEQYF	TGTGCCAGTATGGCGACAGAGAGCTCCTACGAGCAGTACTTC
NA	TRBV7-2	NA	TRBJ2-3	14	CASSLMPDTDTQYF	TGTGCCAGCAGCTTAATGCCAGACACAGATACGCAGTATTTT
NA	TRBV4-2	NA	TRBJ1-1	17	CASSQERGRTMNTEAFF	TGTGCCAGCAGCCAAGAAAGGGGTAGGACTATGAACACTGAAGCTTTCTTT
NA	TRBV14	TRBD1	TRBJ1-2	16	CASSQEQGATNYGYTF	TGTGCCAGCAGCCAAGAACAGGGGGCCACTAACTATGGCTACACCTTC
NA	TRBV19	NA	TRBJ2-2	14	CASSLGLNTGELFF	TGTGCCAGTAGTCTGGGTCTGAACACCGGGGAGCTGTTTTTT
NA	TRBV4-2	TRBD2	TRBJ2-7	19	CASSQDFTIASGRFYEQYF	TGTGCCAGCAGCCAAGATTTTACGATCGCTAGCGGGAGGTTCTACGAGCAGTACTTC
NA	TRBV4-1	NA	TRBJ2-4	18	CASSHGQGPNLAKNIQYF	TGCGCCAGCAGCCACGGGCAGGGGCCTAACCTAGCCAAAAACATTCAGTACTTC
NA	TRBV7-8	TRBD1	TRBJ2-1	17	CASSLPGQGRSYNEQFF	TGTGCCAGCAGCCTCCCGGGACAGGGAAGATCCTACAATGAGCAGTTCTTC
NA	TRBV15	NA	TRBJ1-2	14	CATSLPRGVGGYTF	TGTGCCACCAGCCTCCCCAGAGGAGTAGGAGGCTACACCTTC
NA	TRBV25-1	TRBD2	TRBJ2-1	15	CASSEYGGGENEQFF	TGTGCCAGCAGTGAATACGGGGGAGGGGAGAATGAGCAGTTCTTC
NA	TRBV7-2	NA	TRBJ1-3	15	CASSLGAGIGNTIYF	TGTGCCAGCAGCTTAGGGGCAGGTATTGGAAACACCATATATTTT
NA	TRBV6-1	NA	TRBJ2-1	15	CASSSLAHSYNEQFF	TGTGCCAGCAGTTCACTAGCTCACTCCTACAATGAGCAGTTCTTC
NA	TRBV10-3	NA	TRBJ1-3	13	CAIRESSGNTIYF	TGTGCCATCAGGGAGAGTTCTGGAAACACCATATATTTT
NA	TRBV5-6	NA	TRBJ2-1	16	CASRFLIGGLGNEQFF	TGTGCCAGCCGTTTTCTTATAGGGGGTCTGGGGAATGAGCAGTTCTTC
NA	TRBV6-1	NA	TRBJ2-7	15	CASSPGRLNLGEQYF	TGTGCCAGCAGTCCGGGACGGTTGAACCTGGGTGAGCAGTACTTC
few	TRBV2	NA	TRBJ1-2	13	CASSGGWDYGYTF	TGTGCCAGCAGTGGAGGGTGGGACTATGGCTACACCTTC
NA	TRBV11-2	NA	TRBJ2-5	11	CASSWRETQYF	TGTGCCAGCAGCTGGAGGGAGACCCAGTACTTC
NA	TRBV12-5	NA	TRBJ2-3	16	CASALRGGSPPDTQYF	TGTGCTAGTGCCCTACGAGGAGGATCCCCCCCAGATACGCAGTATTTT
NA	TRBV29-1	NA	TRBJ2-3	13	CSVVRTSTDTQYF	TGCAGCGTTGTGCGGACTAGCACAGATACGCAGTATTTT
NA	TRBV5-1	TRBD2	TRBJ2-2	17	CASSFAGRAYGAGELFF	TGCGCCAGCAGCTTCGCGGGGAGGGCCTATGGGGCCGGGGAGCTGTTTTTT
NA	TRBV27	TRBD1	TRBJ1-4	14	CASSLSNRGEKLFF	TGTGCCAGCAGTCTTTCAAACAGGGGAGAAAAACTGTTTTTT
NA	TRBV11-3	TRBD1	TRBJ2-3	14	CASSARTGSDTQYF	TGTGCCAGCAGCGCCCGGACAGGGTCAGATACGCAGTATTTT